This T cell receptor (beta chain) originates from a study of blood T cell repertoires in COVID-19. Study-level information: There were acute and convalescent COVID-19 samples, and they came from the United States, Italy and Spain. T cells, B-cell-depleted T cells, or PBMCs supplied cDNA or gDNA.

Germline assignment: CDR1 LGHDT and CDR2 YNNKEL (reference sequence). V was pared by 4 bases and J by 6 bases, with 13 bases between. The CDR3 covers 13 residues. The assay was immunoSEQ multiplex PCR, and TCRdb's table has in-frame clones only and misses some. Of about 160,000 clones detected, about 77% appear once; the ten largest clones hold approximately 15%. The receptor was derived from a woman aged 80 or older with acute or convalescent COVID-19. The specimen sequenced was peripheral blood. The gene calls are TRBV3-1 (or the pseudogene TRBV3-2) and TRBJ2-7; perhaps TRBD2 as D (5 bases). The DNA of the CDR3 is TGTGCCAGCAGCCGACAACTAGATTCCGAGCAGTACTTC. It translates to CASSRQLDSEQYF.